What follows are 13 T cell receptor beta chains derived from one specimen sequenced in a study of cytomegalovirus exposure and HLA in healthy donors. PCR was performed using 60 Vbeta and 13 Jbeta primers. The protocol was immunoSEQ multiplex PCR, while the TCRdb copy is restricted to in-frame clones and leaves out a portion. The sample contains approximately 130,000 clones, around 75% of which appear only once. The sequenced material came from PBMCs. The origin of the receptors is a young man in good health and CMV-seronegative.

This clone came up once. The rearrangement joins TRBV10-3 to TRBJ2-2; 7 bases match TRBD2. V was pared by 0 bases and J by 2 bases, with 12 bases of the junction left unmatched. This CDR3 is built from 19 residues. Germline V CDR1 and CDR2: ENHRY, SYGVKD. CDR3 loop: CAISESGETAGSNTGELFF. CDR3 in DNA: TGTGCCATCAGTGAGTCAGGGGAAACAGCGGGGTCTAACACCGGGGAGCTGTTTTTT.

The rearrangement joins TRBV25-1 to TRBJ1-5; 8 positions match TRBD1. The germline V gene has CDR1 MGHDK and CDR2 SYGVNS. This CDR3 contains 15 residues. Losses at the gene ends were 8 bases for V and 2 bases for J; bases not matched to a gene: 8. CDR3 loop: CASPGQGQGNQPQHF. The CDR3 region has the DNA TGTGCCAGCCCAGGACAGGGTCAAGGCAATCAGCCCCAGCATTTT.

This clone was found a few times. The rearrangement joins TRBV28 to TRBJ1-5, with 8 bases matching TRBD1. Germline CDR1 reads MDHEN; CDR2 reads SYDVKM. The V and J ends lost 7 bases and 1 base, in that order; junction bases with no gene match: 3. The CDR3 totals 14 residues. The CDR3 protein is CASKQGGSNQPQHF. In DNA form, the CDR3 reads TGTGCCAGCAAACAGGGGGGGAGCAATCAGCCCCAGCATTTT. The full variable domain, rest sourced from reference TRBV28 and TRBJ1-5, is DVKVTQSSRYLVKRTGEKVFLECVQDMDHENMFWYRQDPGLGLRLIYFSYDVKMKEKGDIPEGYSVSREKKERFSLILESASTNQTSMYLCASKQGGSNQPQHFGDGTRLSIL.

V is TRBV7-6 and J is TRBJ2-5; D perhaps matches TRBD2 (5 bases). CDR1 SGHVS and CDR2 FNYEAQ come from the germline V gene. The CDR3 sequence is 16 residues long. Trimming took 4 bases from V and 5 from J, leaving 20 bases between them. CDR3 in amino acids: CASSSKLLEGQETQYF. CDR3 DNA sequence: TGTGCCAGCAGCTCCAAGCTACTAGAGGGTCAGGAGACCCAGTACTTC.

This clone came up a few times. The CDR3 sequence: CASSLSSTGNGFRFRNQPQHF. The CDR3 nucleotides are TGTGCCAGCAGTTTATCTTCGACAGGGAATGGTTTTCGGTTTCGCAATCAGCCCCAGCATTTT. The gene calls are TRBV28 and TRBJ1-5; 7 nucleotides agree with TRBD1. V shed 1 base and J 2 bases; nucleotides not matched to a gene: 20. CDR3 length: 21 amino acids. Germline loops: CDR1 MDHEN, CDR2 SYDVKM. The full variable domain, its missing parts supplied by reference TRBV28 and TRBJ1-5, is DVKVTQSSRYLVKRTGEKVFLECVQDMDHENMFWYRQDPGLGLRLIYFSYDVKMKEKGDIPEGYSVSREKKERFSLILESASTNQTSMYLCASSLSSTGNGFRFRNQPQHFGDGTRLSIL.

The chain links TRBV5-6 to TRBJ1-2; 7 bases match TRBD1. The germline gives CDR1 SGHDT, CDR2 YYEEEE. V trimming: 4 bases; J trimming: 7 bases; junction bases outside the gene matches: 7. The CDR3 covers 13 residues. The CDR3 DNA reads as TGTGCCAGCAGCCTTGACAGGGCCTCTGGCTACACCTTC. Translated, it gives CASSLDRASGYTF.

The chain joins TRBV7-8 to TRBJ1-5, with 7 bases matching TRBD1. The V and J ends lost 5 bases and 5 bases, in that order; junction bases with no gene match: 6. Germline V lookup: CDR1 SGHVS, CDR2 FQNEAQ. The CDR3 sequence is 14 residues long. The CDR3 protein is CASSGRDSYQPQHF. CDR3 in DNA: TGTGCCAGCAGCGGCCGGGACAGCTATCAGCCCCAGCATTTT. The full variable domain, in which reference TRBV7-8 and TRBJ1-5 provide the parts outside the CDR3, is GAGVSQSPRYKVAKRGQDVALRCDPISGHVSLFWYQQALGQGPEFLTYFQNEAQLDKSGLPSDRFFAERPEGSVSTLKIQRTQQEDSAVYLCASSGRDSYQPQHFGDGTRLSIL.

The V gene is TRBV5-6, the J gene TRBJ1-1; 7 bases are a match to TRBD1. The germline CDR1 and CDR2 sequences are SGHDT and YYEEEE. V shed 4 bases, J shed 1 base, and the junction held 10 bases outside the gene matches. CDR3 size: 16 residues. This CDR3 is CASSVLQGWGNTEAFF. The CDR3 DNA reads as TGTGCCAGCAGCGTTTTACAGGGGTGGGGGAACACTGAAGCTTTCTTT.

CDR3 sequence (DNA): TGTGCCAGCAGTCTCATCCTGACTAGCGGGAGAAAAGAGACCCAGTACTTC. It specifies CASSLILTSGRKETQYF. V gene TRBV28 combines with J gene TRBJ2-5; TRBD2 matches 12 bases. CDR3 length: 17 residues. The J segment lost 3 bases and the V segment lost 5 bases, leaving 10 bases of the junction unmatched. CDR1 is MDHEN, CDR2 SYDVKM, per germline.

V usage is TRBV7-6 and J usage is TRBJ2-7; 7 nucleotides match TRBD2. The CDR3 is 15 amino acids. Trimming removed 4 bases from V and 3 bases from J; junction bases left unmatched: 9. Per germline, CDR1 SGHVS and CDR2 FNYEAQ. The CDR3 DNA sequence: TGTGCCAGCAGCTCAGGACTAGGAGAAGGCTACGAGCAGTACTTC. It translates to CASSSGLGEGYEQYF.

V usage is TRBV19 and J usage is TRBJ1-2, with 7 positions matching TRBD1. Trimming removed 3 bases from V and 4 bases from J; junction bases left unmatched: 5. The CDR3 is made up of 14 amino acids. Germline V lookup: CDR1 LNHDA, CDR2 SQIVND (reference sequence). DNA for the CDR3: TGTGCCAGTAGTATGGGACAGTTAACCTATGGCTACACCTTC. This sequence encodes CASSMGQLTYGYTF.

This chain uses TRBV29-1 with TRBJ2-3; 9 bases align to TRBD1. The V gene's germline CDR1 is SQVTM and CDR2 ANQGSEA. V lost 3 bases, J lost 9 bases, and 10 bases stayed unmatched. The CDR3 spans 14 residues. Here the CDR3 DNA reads TGCAGCGTTGATGGGACAGGGTTACAGATAACGCAGTATTTT. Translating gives CSVDGTGLQITQYF.

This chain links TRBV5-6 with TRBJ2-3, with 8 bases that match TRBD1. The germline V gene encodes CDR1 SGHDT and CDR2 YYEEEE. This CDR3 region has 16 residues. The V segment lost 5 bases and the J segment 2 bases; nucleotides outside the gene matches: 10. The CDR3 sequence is CASRKETGADTDTQYF. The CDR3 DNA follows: TGTGCCAGCAGAAAGGAGACAGGGGCCGACACAGATACGCAGTATTTT. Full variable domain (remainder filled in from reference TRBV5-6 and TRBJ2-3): DAGVTQSPTHLIKTRGQQVTLRCSPKSGHDTVSWYQQALGQGPQFIFQYYEEEERQRGNFPDRFSGHQFPNYSSELNVNALLLGDSALYLCASRKETGADTDTQYFGPGTRLTVL.